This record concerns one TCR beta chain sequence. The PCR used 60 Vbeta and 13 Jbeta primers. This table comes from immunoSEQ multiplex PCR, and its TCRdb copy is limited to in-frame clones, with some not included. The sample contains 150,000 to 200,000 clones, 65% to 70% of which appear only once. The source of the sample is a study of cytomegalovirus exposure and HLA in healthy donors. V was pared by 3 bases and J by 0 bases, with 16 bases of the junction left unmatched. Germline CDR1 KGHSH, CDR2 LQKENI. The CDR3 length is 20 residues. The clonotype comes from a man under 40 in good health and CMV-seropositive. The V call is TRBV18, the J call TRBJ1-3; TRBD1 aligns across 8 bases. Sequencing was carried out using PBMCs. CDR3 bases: TGTGCCAGCTCACCCTTGGGGACAGGATATGTAAAGAGCTCTGGAAACACCATATATTTT. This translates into CASSPLGTGYVKSSGNTIYF.